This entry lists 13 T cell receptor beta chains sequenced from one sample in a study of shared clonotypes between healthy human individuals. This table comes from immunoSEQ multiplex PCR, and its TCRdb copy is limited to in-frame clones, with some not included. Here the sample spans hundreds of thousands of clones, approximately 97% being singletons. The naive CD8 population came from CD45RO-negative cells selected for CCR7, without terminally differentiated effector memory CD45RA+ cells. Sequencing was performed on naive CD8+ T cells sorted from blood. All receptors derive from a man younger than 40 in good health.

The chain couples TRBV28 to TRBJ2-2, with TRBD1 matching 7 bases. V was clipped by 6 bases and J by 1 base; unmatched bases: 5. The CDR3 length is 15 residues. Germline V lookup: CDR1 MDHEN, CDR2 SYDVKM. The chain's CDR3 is CASSPGTENTGELFF. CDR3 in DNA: TGTGCCAGCAGCCCCGGGACAGAGAACACCGGGGAGCTGTTTTTT.

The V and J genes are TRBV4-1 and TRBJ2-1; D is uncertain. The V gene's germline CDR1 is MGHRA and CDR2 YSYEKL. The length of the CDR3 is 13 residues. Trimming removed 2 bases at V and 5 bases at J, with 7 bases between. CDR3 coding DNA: TGCGCCAGCAGCCAACGGCGGAACAATGAGCAGTTCTTC. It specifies CASSQRRNNEQFF.

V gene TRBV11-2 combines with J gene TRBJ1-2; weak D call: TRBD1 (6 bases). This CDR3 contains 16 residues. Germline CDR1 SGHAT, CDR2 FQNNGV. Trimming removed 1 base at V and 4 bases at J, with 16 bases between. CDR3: CASSLVPGQGGYGYTF. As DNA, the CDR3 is TGTGCCAGCAGCTTAGTCCCAGGACAAGGGGGCTATGGCTACACCTTC.

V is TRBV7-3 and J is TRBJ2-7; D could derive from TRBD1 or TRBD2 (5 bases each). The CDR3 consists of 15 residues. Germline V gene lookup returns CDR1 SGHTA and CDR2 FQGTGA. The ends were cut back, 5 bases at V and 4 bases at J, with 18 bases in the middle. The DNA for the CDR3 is TGTGCCAGCAGCAAGGACCGGGACGTCGTTTACGAGCAGTACTTC. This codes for CASSKDRDVVYEQYF.

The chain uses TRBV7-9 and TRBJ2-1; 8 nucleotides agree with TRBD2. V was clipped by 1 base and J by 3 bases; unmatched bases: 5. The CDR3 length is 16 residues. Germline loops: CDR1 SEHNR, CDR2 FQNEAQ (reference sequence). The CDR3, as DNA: TGTGCCAGCAGCTTAGAGCGGGGGACTATCTACAATGAGCAGTTCTTC. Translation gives CASSLERGTIYNEQFF.

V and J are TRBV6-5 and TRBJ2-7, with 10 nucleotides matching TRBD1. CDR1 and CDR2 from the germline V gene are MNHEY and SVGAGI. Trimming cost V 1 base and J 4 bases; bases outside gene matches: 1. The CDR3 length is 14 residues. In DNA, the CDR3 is TGTGCCAGCAGTTACTGGGACAGGGGTTACGAGCAGTACTTC. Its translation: CASSYWDRGYEQYF.

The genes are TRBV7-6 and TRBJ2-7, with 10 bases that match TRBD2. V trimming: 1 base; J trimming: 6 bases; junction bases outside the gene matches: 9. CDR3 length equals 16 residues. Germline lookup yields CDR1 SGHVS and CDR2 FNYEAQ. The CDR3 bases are TGTGCCAGCAGCTTAGGATCTAGCGGGAGTCTGCCCGAGCAGTACTTC. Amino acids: CASSLGSSGSLPEQYF.

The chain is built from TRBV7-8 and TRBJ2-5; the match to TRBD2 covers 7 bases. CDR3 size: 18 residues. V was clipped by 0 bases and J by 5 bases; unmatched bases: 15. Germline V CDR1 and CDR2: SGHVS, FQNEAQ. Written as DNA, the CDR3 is TGTGCCAGCAGCTTAGCTCAGGCGGGAGCGGGAAGAAGGGAGACCCAGTACTTC. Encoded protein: CASSLAQAGAGRRETQYF.

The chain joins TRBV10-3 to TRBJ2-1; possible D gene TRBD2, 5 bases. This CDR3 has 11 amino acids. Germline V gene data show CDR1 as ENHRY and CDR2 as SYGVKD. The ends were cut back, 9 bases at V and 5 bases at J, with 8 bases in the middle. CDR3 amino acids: CAIATNNEQFF. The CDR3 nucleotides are TGTGCCATAGCGACTAACAATGAGCAGTTCTTC.

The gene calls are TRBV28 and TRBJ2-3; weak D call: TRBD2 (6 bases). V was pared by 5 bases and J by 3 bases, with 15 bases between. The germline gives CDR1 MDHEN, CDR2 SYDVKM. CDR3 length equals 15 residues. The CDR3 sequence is CASSTDGLSTDTQYF. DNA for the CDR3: TGTGCCAGCAGTACAGATGGACTATCTACAGATACGCAGTATTTT.

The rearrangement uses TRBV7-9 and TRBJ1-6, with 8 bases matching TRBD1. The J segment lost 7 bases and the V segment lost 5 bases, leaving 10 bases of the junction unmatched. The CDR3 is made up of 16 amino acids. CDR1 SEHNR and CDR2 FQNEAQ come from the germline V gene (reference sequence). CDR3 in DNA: TGTGCCAGCAGCCGACCACAGGGGGACGGGAATTCACCCCTCCACTTT. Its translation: CASSRPQGDGNSPLHF.

The CDR3 protein is CASSLITVDEAFF. As DNA, the CDR3 is TGTGCCAGCAGCTTAATCACGGTGGATGAAGCTTTCTTT. The chain uses TRBV11-2 and TRBJ1-1; D uncertain. The CDR3 has 13 amino acids. Germline V gives CDR1 SGHAT, CDR2 FQNNGV. Between the trimmed V and J ends, which lost 2 bases and 7 bases, there was a span of 11 bases.

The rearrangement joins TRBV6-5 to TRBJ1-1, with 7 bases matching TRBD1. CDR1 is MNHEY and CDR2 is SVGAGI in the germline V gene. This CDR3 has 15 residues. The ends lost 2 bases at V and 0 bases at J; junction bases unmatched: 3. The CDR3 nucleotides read TGTGCCAGCAGTTACACGGGACAGTTGAACACTGAAGCTTTCTTT. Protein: CASSYTGQLNTEAFF.